Presented here are 29 T cell receptor beta chains from one specimen sequenced in a study of blood T cells in healthy people across ages. Primed by a sample-barcoded 5' primer and a J-beta primer mix, a second PCR proceeded for 7 to 11 cycles. One entry per CDR3 protein results from TCRdb running MiXCR on the 5' RACE reads. This table holds 1,300,000 or so distinct CDR3 sequences, roughly 64% found once. The specimen sequenced was blood. Receptors originate from a man in his late teens or twenties in good health.

This chain connects TRBV10-3 to TRBJ1-1; D remains ambiguous. Germline CDR1 reads ENHRY; CDR2 reads SYGVKD. The CDR3 totals 13 residues. With 7 bases removed from V and 1 base from J, the gap between germline ends came to 10 bases. The CDR3 sequence: CAITPRGNTEAFF. In nucleotides, the CDR3 is TGTGCCATCACCCCTCGAGGGAACACTGAAGCTTTCTTT.

The J gene is TRBJ2-3, the V gene TRBV4-2; D is unclear. V was cut by 4 bases and J by 11 bases, with 13 bases left in between. The CDR3 length is 12 residues. Looked up from germline, CDR1 is LGHNA and CDR2 is YNFKEQ. CDR3 sequence: CASSPRSREQYF. In nucleotides, the CDR3 is TGTGCCAGCAGCCCGAGGAGCCGTGAGCAGTATTTT.

V and J are TRBV4-1 and TRBJ2-7; TRBD2 aligns across 10 bases. V gave up 1 base and J gave up 7 bases; unmatched junction bases: 7. This CDR3 spans 15 amino acids. The germline CDR1 and CDR2 sequences are MGHRA and YSYEKL. The CDR3 reads CASSQVLAGDLEQYF. The CDR3 coding sequence is TGCGCCAGCAGCCAAGTTCTAGCGGGGGACCTGGAGCAGTACTTC.

This clonotype has just a few counts. J is TRBJ2-7 and V is TRBV20-1; D ambiguous. The germline gives CDR1 DFQATT, CDR2 SNEGSKA (reference sequence). The CDR3 runs 13 residues. V was cut by 1 base and J by 3 bases, with 10 bases left in between. The CDR3: CSARVQQNYEQYF. The CDR3 DNA reads TGCAGTGCTAGAGTTCAACAGAACTACGAGCAGTACTTC.

This chain uses TRBV28 with TRBJ2-5; 7 bases are shared with TRBD1. The CDR3 covers 16 residues. V lost 6 bases, J lost 2 bases, and 12 bases stayed unmatched. The germline gives CDR1 MDHEN, CDR2 SYDVKM. Here the CDR3 DNA reads TGTGCCAGCAGCCCCGTGGGATGGACAGGTCAAGAGACCCAGTACTTC. Translation: CASSPVGWTGQETQYF.

The V call is TRBV5-1, the J call TRBJ2-1, with a weak D call TRBD2 (5 bases). CDR1 SGHRS and CDR2 YFSETQ come from the germline V gene. V was cut by 2 bases and J by 4 bases, with 10 bases left in between. The CDR3 has 14 residues. CDR3 bases: TGCGCCAGCAGCTTACAGCGGCTGTACAATGAGCAGTTCTTC. Encoded protein: CASSLQRLYNEQFF.

The chain recombines TRBV7-8 with TRBJ2-3; TRBD2 aligns across 8 bases. CDR1 is SGHVS, CDR2 FQNEAQ, per germline. V dropped 7 bases and J dropped 1; count of bases not matched to a gene: 4. CDR3 length equals 14 residues. This CDR3 is CASTPAGGTDTQYF. DNA of the CDR3: TGTGCCAGCACCCCAGCGGGAGGCACAGATACGCAGTATTTT.

The J gene is TRBJ2-5, the V gene TRBV27, with TRBD2 matching 9 bases. The CDR3 runs to 18 residues. Germline CDR1 is MNHEY and CDR2 is SMNVEV (reference sequence). V shed 5 bases, J shed 4 bases, and the junction held 17 bases outside the gene matches. CDR3 residues: CASSPRDLAGARTETQYF. CDR3 DNA: TGTGCCAGCAGTCCACGGGACTTAGCGGGGGCGAGGACAGAGACCCAGTACTTC.

J is TRBJ1-4 and V is TRBV10-3; 8 bases match TRBD1. Per germline, CDR1 ENHRY and CDR2 SYGVKD. CDR3 length: 13 amino acids. CDR3 sequence reads: CASRQGPNEKLFF. For the CDR3, the DNA is TGTGCTAGCCGACAGGGGCCTAATGAAAAACTGTTTTTT.

This clonotype was detected once. This chain connects TRBV7-9 to TRBJ1-1; D perhaps matches TRBD1 (6 bases). The germline V gene has CDR1 SEHNR and CDR2 FQNEAQ (reference sequence). CDR3 length: 13 residues. Trimming cost V 5 bases and J 11 bases, with 18 bases left between them. DNA of the CDR3: TGTGCCAGCAGCCCCTCCCTGGGGCAGGGGGCTTTCTTT. It codes for CASSPSLGQGAFF. The full variable domain, its missing parts supplied by reference TRBV7-9 and TRBJ1-1, is DTGVSQNPRHKITKRGQNVTFRCDPISEHNRLYWYRQTLGQGPEFLTYFQNEAQLEKSRLLSDRFSAERPKGSFSTLEIQRTEQGDSAMYLCASSPSLGQGAFFGQGTRLTVV.

The chain recombines TRBV25-1 with TRBJ2-5; 8 bases fit TRBD1. Germline V gene lookup returns CDR1 MGHDK and CDR2 SYGVNS. The CDR3 is 15 amino acids. The junction had 14 bases not matched to a gene; V was cut back by 3 bases and J by 11 bases. CDR3 sequence reads: CASSETGQVNNEQYF. The CDR3 region has the DNA TGTGCCAGCAGTGAGACGGGACAGGTGAACAATGAGCAGTACTTC. The full variable domain, its missing parts supplied by reference TRBV25-1 and TRBJ2-5, is EADIYQTPRYLVIGTGKKITLECSQTMGHDKMYWYQQDPGMELHLIHYSYGVNSTEKGDLSSESTVSRIRTEHFPLTLESARPSHTSQYLCASSETGQVNNEQYFGPGTRLLVL.

Only a few counts were recorded for this clonotype. The chain recombines TRBV20-1 with TRBJ2-1; D ambiguous. Germline V CDR1 and CDR2: DFQATT, SNEGSKA (reference sequence). V was cut by 0 bases and J by 2 bases, with 8 bases left in between. CDR3 length equals 14 residues. The CDR3 DNA reads TGCAGTGCTAGAGATTTATCCCCCTACAATGAGCAGTTCTTC. This translates into CSARDLSPYNEQFF.

Here the CDR3 reads CASSPQGTGRPEAFF. CDR3 DNA: TGTGCCAGCAGCCCACAGGGGACAGGGCGTCCTGAAGCTTTCTTT. This chain connects TRBV3-1 to TRBJ1-1; 9 nucleotides align to TRBD1. Germline loops: CDR1 LGHDT, CDR2 YNNKEL (reference sequence). CDR3 length equals 15 residues. After removal of 4 bases from V and 6 bases from J, the junction contained 9 bases not matched to a gene. The full variable domain, completed using reference TRBV3-1 and TRBJ1-1, is DTAVSQTPKYLVTQMGNDKSIKCEQNLGHDTMYWYKQDSKKFLKIMFSYNNKELIINETVPNRFSPKSPDKAHLNLHINSLELGDSAVYFCASSPQGTGRPEAFFGQGTRLTVV.

The chain is built from TRBV9 and TRBJ2-7; either TRBD1 or TRBD2 may supply D (6 bases each). CDR1 and CDR2 from the germline V gene are SGDLS and YYNGEE. This CDR3 contains 14 residues. The V end lost 0 bases, the J end lost 5 bases, and 12 bases lay between the germline ends. The CDR3 region has the DNA TGTGCCAGCAGCGTAGAGTCGGGGGCCCACGAGCAGTACTTC. Translated, it gives CASSVESGAHEQYF.

The genes are TRBV5-1 and TRBJ2-7; 7 bases match TRBD1. CDR1 is SGHRS and CDR2 is YFSETQ in the germline V gene. This CDR3 is built from 14 residues. After removal of 3 bases from V and 3 bases from J, the junction contained 6 bases not matched to a gene. The CDR3 DNA follows: TGCGCCAGCAGCTCAGGGGGAAATTTCTACGAGCAGTACTTC. Translated: CASSSGGNFYEQYF.

This clonotype was counted a few times. This rearrangement joins TRBV28 to TRBJ2-7; D might be TRBD2 (7 bases). The CDR3 consists of 16 residues. CDR1 MDHEN and CDR2 SYDVKM come from the germline V gene. Trimming removed 6 bases from V and 4 bases from J, with 22 bases in between. The CDR3 spells CASSPLVRGAQYEQYF. The CDR3, as DNA: TGTGCCAGCAGCCCCCTTGTTCGGGGGGCCCAATACGAGCAGTACTTC.

The gene calls are TRBV28 and TRBJ2-1; 10 positions agree with TRBD2. The V gene's germline CDR1 is MDHEN and CDR2 SYDVKM. The V and J ends lost 2 bases and 8 bases, in that order; junction bases with no gene match: 12. CDR3 length: 17 amino acids. The DNA of the CDR3 is TGTGCCAGCAGTTTAGATGGTAGCGGGGGGCTTGTAGATGAGCAGTTCTTC. It translates to CASSLDGSGGLVDEQFF.

This clonotype appeared a few times. The chain couples TRBV27 to TRBJ2-7, with a possible D match to TRBD2 (5 bases). V dropped 5 bases and J dropped 3 bases, with 14 bases sitting between them. CDR1 and CDR2 from the germline V gene are MNHEY and SMNVEV (reference sequence). There are 14 residues in the CDR3. CDR3 nucleotides: TGTGCCAGCAGTGGCGGCGGGCCCTTCTACGAGCAGTACTTC. Amino acid sequence: CASSGGGPFYEQYF.

The chain combines TRBV4-3 with TRBJ2-6; 12 bases agree with TRBD2. Looked up from germline, CDR1 is LGHNA and CDR2 is YSLEER. The junction had 4 bases not matched to a gene; V was cut back by 3 bases and J by 1 base. This CDR3 contains 18 residues. The CDR3 sequence: CASSHRTSGGSGANVLTF. The CDR3 DNA sequence: TGCGCCAGCAGCCACCGAACTAGCGGGGGGTCTGGGGCCAACGTCCTGACTTTC.

This clonotype was detected only a few times. The rearrangement links TRBV6-5 to TRBJ1-1, with no clear D. From germline, CDR1 is MNHEY and CDR2 SVGAGI. The CDR3 contains 13 residues. V was pared by 6 bases and J by 8 bases, with 16 bases between. The DNA for the CDR3 is TGTGCCAGCAGCCCTCCAACCGGCTTCGAAGCTTTCTTT. Translated: CASSPPTGFEAFF.

V is TRBV7-2 and J is TRBJ2-3; 13 nucleotides match TRBD2. V shed 5 bases, J shed 0 bases, and the junction held 11 bases outside the gene matches. This CDR3 has 19 residues. The germline CDR1 and CDR2 sequences are SGHTA and FQGNSA. The CDR3 loop is CASSLTSGGTYASTDTQYF. CDR3 nucleotides: TGTGCCAGCAGCCTGACTAGCGGGGGGACCTACGCTAGCACAGATACGCAGTATTTT. Combining the CDR3 with reference TRBV7-2 and TRBJ2-3 gives the whole variable domain GAGVSQSPSNKVTEKGKDVELRCDPISGHTALYWYRQSLGQGLEFLIYFQGNSAPDKSGLPSDRFSAERTGGSVSTLTIQRTQQEDSAVYLCASSLTSGGTYASTDTQYFGPGTRLTVL.

V gene TRBV21-1 combines with J gene TRBJ1-1; the table's D call, TRBD1, was not checked against the DNA. TRBV21-1 is a listed pseudogene. This CDR3 region has 18 residues. For the CDR3, the DNA is TGTGCCAGCAGCAAGTGGGCACTTCCGGGACAGGGGAACACTGAAGCTTTCTTT. Protein: CASSKWALPGQGNTEAFF.

The V and J genes are TRBV6-1 and TRBJ1-4; D is ambiguous. The CDR3 runs 15 residues. The V gene's germline CDR1 is MNHNS and CDR2 SASEGT. V shed 2 bases and J shed 5 bases, with 12 bases lying between them. CDR3 protein: CASSESDGWNEKLFF. Written as DNA, the CDR3 is TGTGCCAGCAGTGAATCGGACGGCTGGAATGAAAAACTGTTTTTT.

V gene TRBV20-1 combines with J gene TRBJ1-1, with a tentative D call TRBD1 (6 bases). V gave up 6 bases and J gave up 7 bases, with 18 bases separating them. The CDR3 totals 13 residues. CDR1 is DFQATT and CDR2 is SNEGSKA in the germline V gene (reference sequence). The CDR3 coding sequence is TGCAGTGCACCGACAGGCACGGTAGATGAAGCTTTCTTT. Its translation is CSAPTGTVDEAFF.

To note about this clonotype: This may come from a read error, since a much larger clone is one base off. This sequence joins TRBV3-1 and TRBJ2-1, with D perhaps TRBD2 (5 bases). Trimming removed 4 bases from V and 6 bases from J, with 16 bases in between. Germline CDR1 LGHDT, CDR2 YNNKEL (reference sequence). The CDR3 is made up of 15 amino acids. CDR3 region: CASSRGLGSSNEQFF. Written as DNA, the CDR3 is TGTGCCAGCAGCCGAGGACTTGGATCGTCCAATGAGCAGTTCTTC.

The V and J genes are TRBV7-8 and TRBJ2-7; TRBD1 agrees at 8 bases. Germline-derived CDR1 and CDR2 are SGHVS and FQNEAQ. This CDR3 is built from 14 residues. Germline trimming cut 1 base from V and 7 bases from J; bases unmatched to any gene: 6. The CDR3 sequence is CASSLGDRYNEQYF. The CDR3 DNA is TGTGCCAGCAGCTTAGGGGACAGGTACAATGAGCAGTACTTC. Combining the CDR3 with reference TRBV7-8 and TRBJ2-7 gives the whole variable domain GAGVSQSPRYKVAKRGQDVALRCDPISGHVSLFWYQQALGQGPEFLTYFQNEAQLDKSGLPSDRFFAERPEGSVSTLKIQRTQQEDSAVYLCASSLGDRYNEQYFGPGTRLTVT.

The gene calls are TRBV27 and TRBJ1-2; the D gene is possibly TRBD1 (5 bases). Germline V CDR1 and CDR2: MNHEY, SMNVEV (reference sequence). This CDR3 is 13 amino acids long. The ends were cut back, 4 bases at V and 7 bases at J, with 13 bases in the middle. In nucleotides, the CDR3 is TGTGCCAGCAGTTGGGGACCGAGGGGTGGCTACACCTTC. Amino acids: CASSWGPRGGYTF.

This chain links TRBV7-8 with TRBJ1-2; D unresolved. The germline V gene has CDR1 SGHVS and CDR2 FQNEAQ. There are 14 residues in the CDR3. V gave up 2 bases and J gave up 3 bases, with 10 bases separating them. CDR3 sequence (DNA): TGTGCCAGCAGCTTAATCCCCAGTGACTATGGCTACACCTTC. This sequence encodes CASSLIPSDYGYTF.

A word on this clonotype: The junction departs from germline at one end; a sequencing error may be responsible. This chain links TRBV28 with TRBJ1-2; no reliable D call. This CDR3 is built from 14 residues. Germline V gene data show CDR1 as MDHEN and CDR2 as SYDVKM. CDR3 nucleotides: TGTGCTAGCAGTTTAATCGGCAGCCTAGGAGGCTACACCTTC. Protein: CASSLIGSLGGYTF.